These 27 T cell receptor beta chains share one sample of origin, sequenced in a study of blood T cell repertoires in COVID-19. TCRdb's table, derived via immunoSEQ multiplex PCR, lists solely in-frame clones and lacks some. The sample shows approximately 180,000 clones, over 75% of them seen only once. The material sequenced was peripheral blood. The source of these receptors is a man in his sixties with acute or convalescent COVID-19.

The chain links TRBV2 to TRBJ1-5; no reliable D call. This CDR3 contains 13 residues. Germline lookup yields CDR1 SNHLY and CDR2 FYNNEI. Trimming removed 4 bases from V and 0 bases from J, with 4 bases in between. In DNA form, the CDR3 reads TGTGCCAGCAGTGCCAGTAGCAATCAGCCCCAGCATTTT. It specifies CASSASSNQPQHF.

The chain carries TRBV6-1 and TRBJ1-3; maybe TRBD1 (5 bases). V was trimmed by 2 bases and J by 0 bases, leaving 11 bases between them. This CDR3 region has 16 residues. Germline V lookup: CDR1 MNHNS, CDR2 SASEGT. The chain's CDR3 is CASSEWGGASGNTIYF. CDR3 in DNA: TGTGCCAGCAGTGAATGGGGCGGGGCCTCTGGAAACACCATATATTTT.

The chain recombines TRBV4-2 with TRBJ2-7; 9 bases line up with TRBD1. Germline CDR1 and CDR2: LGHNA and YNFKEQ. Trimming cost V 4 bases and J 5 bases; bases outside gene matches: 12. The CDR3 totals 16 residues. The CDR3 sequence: CASSPGQGYPGDEQYF. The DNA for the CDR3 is TGTGCCAGCAGCCCGGGACAGGGCTACCCAGGGGACGAGCAGTACTTC.

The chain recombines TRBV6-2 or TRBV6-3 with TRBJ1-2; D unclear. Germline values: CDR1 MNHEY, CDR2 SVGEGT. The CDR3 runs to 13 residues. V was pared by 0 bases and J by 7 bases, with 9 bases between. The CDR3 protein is CASSYSGLGGYTF. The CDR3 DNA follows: TGTGCCAGCAGTTACTCCGGGTTAGGTGGCTACACCTTC.

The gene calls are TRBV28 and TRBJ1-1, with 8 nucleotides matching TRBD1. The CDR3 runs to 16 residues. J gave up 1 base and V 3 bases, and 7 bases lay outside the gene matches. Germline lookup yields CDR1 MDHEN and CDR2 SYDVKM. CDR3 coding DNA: TGTGCCAGCAGTTTTCAGGGCAGGGGGCGGAACACTGAAGCTTTCTTT. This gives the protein CASSFQGRGRNTEAFF.

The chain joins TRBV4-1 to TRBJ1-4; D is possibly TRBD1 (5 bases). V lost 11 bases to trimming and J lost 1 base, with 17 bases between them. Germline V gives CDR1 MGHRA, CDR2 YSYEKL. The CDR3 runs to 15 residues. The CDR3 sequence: CAPSRQWKTNEKLFF. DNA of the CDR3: TGCGCCCCCAGCCGACAGTGGAAAACTAATGAAAAACTGTTTTTT.

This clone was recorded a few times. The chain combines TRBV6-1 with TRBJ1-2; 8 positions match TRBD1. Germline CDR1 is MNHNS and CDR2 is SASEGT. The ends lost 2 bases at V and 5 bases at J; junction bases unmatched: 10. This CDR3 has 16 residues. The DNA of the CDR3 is TGTGCCAGCAGTGAATCAGGGGGCCGAAGCGGGTATGGCTACACCTTC. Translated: CASSESGGRSGYGYTF.

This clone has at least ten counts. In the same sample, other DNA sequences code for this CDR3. The CDR3 region is CASSYRDNEQFF. CDR3 DNA sequence: TGTGCCAGCAGTTACAGGGACAATGAGCAGTTCTTC. V and J are TRBV11-2 and TRBJ2-1; tentative D call: TRBD1 (6 bases). The V end was cut by 6 bases, the J end by 5 bases, with 8 bases between. The CDR3 is 12 residues long. The germline gives CDR1 SGHAT, CDR2 FQNNGV.

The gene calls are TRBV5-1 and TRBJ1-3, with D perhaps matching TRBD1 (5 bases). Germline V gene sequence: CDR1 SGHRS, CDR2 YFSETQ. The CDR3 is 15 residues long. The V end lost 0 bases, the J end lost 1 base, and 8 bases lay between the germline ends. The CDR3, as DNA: TGCGCCAGCAGCTTGGCCGGGACTTCTGGAAACACCATATATTTT. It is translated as CASSLAGTSGNTIYF.

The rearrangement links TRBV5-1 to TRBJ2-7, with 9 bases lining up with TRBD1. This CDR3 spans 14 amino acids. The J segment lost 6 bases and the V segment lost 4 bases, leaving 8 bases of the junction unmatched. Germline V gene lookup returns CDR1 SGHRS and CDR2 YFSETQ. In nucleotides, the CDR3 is TGCGCCAGCAGCCAACGGGACAGGGAAGGCGAGCAGTACTTC. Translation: CASSQRDREGEQYF.

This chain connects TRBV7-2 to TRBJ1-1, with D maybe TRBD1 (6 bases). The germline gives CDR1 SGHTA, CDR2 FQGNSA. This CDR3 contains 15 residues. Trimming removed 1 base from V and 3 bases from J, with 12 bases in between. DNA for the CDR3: TGTGCCAGCAGCTTAGGGGGGCCATGGTACACTGAAGCTTTCTTT. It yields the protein CASSLGGPWYTEAFF. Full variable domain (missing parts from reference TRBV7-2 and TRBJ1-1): GAGVSQSPSNKVTEKGKDVELRCDPISGHTALYWYRQSLGQGLEFLIYFQGNSAPDKSGLPSDRFSAERTGGSVSTLTIQRTQQEDSAVYLCASSLGGPWYTEAFFGQGTRLTVV.

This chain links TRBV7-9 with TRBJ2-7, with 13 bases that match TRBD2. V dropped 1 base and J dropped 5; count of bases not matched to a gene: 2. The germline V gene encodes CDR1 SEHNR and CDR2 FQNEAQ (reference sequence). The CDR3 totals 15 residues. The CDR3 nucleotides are TGTGCCAGCAGCTTAGGGACTAGCGGGAGTAACGAGCAGTACTTC. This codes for CASSLGTSGSNEQYF.

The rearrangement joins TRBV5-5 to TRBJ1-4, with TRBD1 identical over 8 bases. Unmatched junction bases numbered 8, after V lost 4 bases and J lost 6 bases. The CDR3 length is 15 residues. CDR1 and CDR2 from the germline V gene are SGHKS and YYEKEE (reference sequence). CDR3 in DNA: TGTGCCAGCAGCACCTGGGGACAGGTCCATGAAAAACTGTTTTTT. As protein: CASSTWGQVHEKLFF.

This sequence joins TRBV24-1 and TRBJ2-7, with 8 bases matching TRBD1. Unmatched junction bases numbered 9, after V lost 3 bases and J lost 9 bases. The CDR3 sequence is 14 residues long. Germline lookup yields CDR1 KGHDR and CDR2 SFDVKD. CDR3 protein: CATSDPGQGTTQYF. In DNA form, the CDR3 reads TGTGCCACCAGTGATCCCGGACAGGGCACCACGCAGTACTTC.

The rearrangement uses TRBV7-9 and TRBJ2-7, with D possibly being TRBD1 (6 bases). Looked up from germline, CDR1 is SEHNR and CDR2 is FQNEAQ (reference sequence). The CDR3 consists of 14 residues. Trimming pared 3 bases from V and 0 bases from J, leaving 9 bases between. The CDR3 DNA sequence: TGTGCCAGCAGCTTTTCGGACAGCTCCTACGAGCAGTACTTC. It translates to CASSFSDSSYEQYF. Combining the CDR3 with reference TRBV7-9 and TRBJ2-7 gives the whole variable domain DTGVSQNPRHKITKRGQNVTFRCDPISEHNRLYWYRQTLGQGPEFLTYFQNEAQLEKSRLLSDRFSAERPKGSFSTLEIQRTEQGDSAMYLCASSFSDSSYEQYFGPGTRLTVT.

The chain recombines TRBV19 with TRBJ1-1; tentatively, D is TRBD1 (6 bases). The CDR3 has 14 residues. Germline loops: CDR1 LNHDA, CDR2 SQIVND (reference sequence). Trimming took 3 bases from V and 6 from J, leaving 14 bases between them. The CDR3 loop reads CASSIRGALPEAFF. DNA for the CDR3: TGTGCCAGTAGTATCAGGGGCGCGCTGCCTGAAGCTTTCTTT.

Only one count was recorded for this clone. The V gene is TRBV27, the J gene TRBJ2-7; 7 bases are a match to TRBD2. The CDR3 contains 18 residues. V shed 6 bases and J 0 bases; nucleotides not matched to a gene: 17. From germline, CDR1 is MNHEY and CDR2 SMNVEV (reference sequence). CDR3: CASSPTSAEGPSSYEQYF. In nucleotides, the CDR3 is TGTGCCAGCAGCCCCACTAGCGCCGAAGGCCCAAGCTCCTACGAGCAGTACTTC.

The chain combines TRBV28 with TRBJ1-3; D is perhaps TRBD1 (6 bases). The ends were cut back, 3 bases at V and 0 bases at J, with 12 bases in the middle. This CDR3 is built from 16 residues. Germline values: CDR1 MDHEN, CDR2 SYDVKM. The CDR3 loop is CASSLDSFLSGNTIYF. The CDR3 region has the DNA TGTGCCAGCAGTTTGGACAGTTTCCTCTCTGGAAACACCATATATTTT.

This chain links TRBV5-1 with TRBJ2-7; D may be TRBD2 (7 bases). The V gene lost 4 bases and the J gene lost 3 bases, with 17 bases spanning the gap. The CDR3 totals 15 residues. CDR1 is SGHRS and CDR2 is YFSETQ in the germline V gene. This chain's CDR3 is CASSQLGGRLYEQYF. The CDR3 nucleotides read TGCGCCAGCAGCCAATTGGGGGGGCGCCTCTACGAGCAGTACTTC.

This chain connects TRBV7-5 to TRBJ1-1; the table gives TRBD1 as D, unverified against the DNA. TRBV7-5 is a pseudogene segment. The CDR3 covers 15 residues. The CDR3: CVRSLAPQGNTEAFF. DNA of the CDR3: TGTGTCAGAAGCTTAGCCCCACAGGGGAACACTGAAGCTTTCTTT.

As DNA, the CDR3 is TGTGCCAGCAGCTACTCTAGCGGGGGATCCTACGAGCAGTACTTC. Protein: CASSYSSGGSYEQYF. V and J are TRBV7-2 and TRBJ2-7; 10 bases are shared with TRBD2. The junction had 4 bases not matched to a gene; V was cut back by 4 bases and J by 1 base. CDR1 SGHTA and CDR2 FQGNSA come from the germline V gene. This CDR3 spans 15 amino acids.

The CDR3 reads CAISPLRDRGGYTF. The CDR3 DNA reads as TGTGCCATCAGTCCGCTCCGGGACAGGGGTGGCTACACCTTC. This chain links TRBV10-3 with TRBJ1-2, with 10 positions matching TRBD1. The J segment lost 7 bases and the V segment lost 5 bases, leaving 7 bases of the junction unmatched. The CDR3 runs to 14 residues. Germline CDR1 reads ENHRY; CDR2 reads SYGVKD.

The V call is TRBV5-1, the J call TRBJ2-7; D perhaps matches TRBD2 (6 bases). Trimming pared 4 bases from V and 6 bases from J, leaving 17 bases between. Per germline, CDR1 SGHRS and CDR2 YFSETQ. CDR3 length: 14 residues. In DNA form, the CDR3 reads TGCGCCAGCAGCCCGGCGGCAGGGCGGGGCGAGCAGTACTTC. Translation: CASSPAAGRGEQYF.

CDR3 sequence: CASSVVPGGKTQYF. The DNA of the CDR3 is TGTGCCAGCAGCGTAGTCCCCGGGGGGAAGACGCAGTATTTT. This sequence joins TRBV9 and TRBJ2-3, with 7 bases lining up with TRBD2. The CDR3 spans 14 residues. Germline V gene lookup returns CDR1 SGDLS and CDR2 YYNGEE. J was trimmed by 9 bases and V by 0 bases; bases with no gene match: 7.

In nucleotides, the CDR3 is TGCGCCAGCAGCCCTGGTCCTAGCGGGGCGAACACCGGGGAGCTGTTTTTT. Amino acids: CASSPGPSGANTGELFF. The gene calls are TRBV4-1 and TRBJ2-2; 9 bases are shared with TRBD2. This CDR3 has 17 residues. The junction had 6 bases not matched to a gene; V was cut back by 4 bases and J by 0 bases. Per germline, CDR1 MGHRA and CDR2 YSYEKL.

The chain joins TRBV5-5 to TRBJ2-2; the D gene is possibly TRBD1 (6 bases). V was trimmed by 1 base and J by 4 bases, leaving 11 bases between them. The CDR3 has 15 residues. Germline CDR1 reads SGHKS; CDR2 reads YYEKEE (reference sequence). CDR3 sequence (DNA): TGTGCCAGCAGCTTGCAGGGGTCGGGCACCGGGGAGCTGTTTTTT. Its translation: CASSLQGSGTGELFF.

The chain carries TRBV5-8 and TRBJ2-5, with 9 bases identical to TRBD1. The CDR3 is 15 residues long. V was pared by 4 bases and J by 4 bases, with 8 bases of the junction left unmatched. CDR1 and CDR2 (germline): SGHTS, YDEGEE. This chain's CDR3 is CASSAGQGSRETQYF. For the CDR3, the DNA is TGTGCCAGCAGCGCGGGACAGGGTTCAAGAGAGACCCAGTACTTC.